The 31 T cell receptor beta chains presented below share a single source sample, sequenced in a study of human T cells and chemical hapten exposure. Time point here: healthy volunteer bleed at 2 weeks. Whole blood, unfractionated, served as the material for total RNA extraction. TCRdb reanalysed the RACE reads using MiXCR and keeps one entry per CDR3 protein. The data hold about 46,000 distinct CDR3 sequences, with around 4.5% observed a single time. Sequencing input: whole blood. These receptors were collected from a female donor in good health. Some clones in this sample may be carry-over from other donors' samples.

The V call is TRBV19, the J call TRBJ1-5, with D possibly TRBD1 on 5 matching bases. This CDR3 is 13 amino acids long. V was clipped by 7 bases and J by 5 bases, with 12 bases between them. Germline CDR1 LNHDA, CDR2 SQIVND (reference sequence). The chain's CDR3 is CASNRQLDQPQHF. CDR3 bases: TGTGCCAGTAATCGACAGCTAGATCAGCCCCAGCATTTT.

The table lists this clonotype with many counts. The rearrangement joins TRBV5-1 to TRBJ2-2; weak D call: TRBD1 (6 bases). The germline V gene has CDR1 SGHRS and CDR2 YFSETQ. The ends were cut back, 3 bases at V and 5 bases at J, with 11 bases in the middle. This CDR3 has 14 residues. CDR3 protein: CASSSAGQTGELFF. Written as DNA, the CDR3 is TGCGCCAGCAGCTCGGCTGGACAGACCGGGGAGCTGTTTTTT.

This clonotype was observed many times. J is TRBJ2-3 and V is TRBV4-2; no clear D gene. The CDR3 has 14 amino acids. The V end was cut by 8 bases, the J end by 2 bases, with 14 bases between. The germline V gene encodes CDR1 LGHNA and CDR2 YNFKEQ. CDR3 DNA sequence: TGTGCCAGCCGGTGGCGGCTTGCCACAGATACGCAGTATTTT. It codes for CASRWRLATDTQYF.

This clonotype was seen ten or more times. The J gene is TRBJ1-5, the V gene TRBV12-3 or TRBV12-4; 7 bases fit TRBD1. This CDR3 has 17 residues. The junction had 12 bases not matched to a gene; V was cut back by 6 bases and J by 1 base. CDR3: CASSLDSPGGSNQPQHF. The CDR3 DNA reads as TGTGCCAGCAGCCTGGACAGTCCAGGGGGGAGCAATCAGCCCCAGCATTTT.

This clonotype was seen at least ten times. The chain uses TRBV20-1 and TRBJ1-2; maybe TRBD1 (5 bases). In germline, CDR1 is DFQATT, CDR2 SNEGSKA (reference sequence). The CDR3 totals 13 residues. Trimming stripped 6 bases from V and 2 bases from J, with 13 bases between. Here the CDR3 reads CSASSWGNYGYTF. Written as DNA, the CDR3 is TGCAGTGCGAGTTCGTGGGGCAACTATGGCTACACCTTC.

The genes are TRBV9 and TRBJ2-7; 13 positions match TRBD2. Germline lookup yields CDR1 SGDLS and CDR2 YYNGEE. After removal of 4 bases from V and 2 bases from J, the junction contained 3 bases not matched to a gene. The CDR3 sequence is 15 residues long. The CDR3 DNA sequence: TGTGCCAGCAGCCCCACTAGCGGGGGGGCCTACGAGCAGTACTTC. This gives the protein CASSPTSGGAYEQYF.

Only one count was recorded for this clonotype. Germline and junction disagree at one end, which may indicate a read error. The chain combines TRBV27 with TRBJ1-2; 10 positions match TRBD1. The CDR3 is made up of 14 amino acids. CDR1 is MNHEY and CDR2 is SMNVEV in the germline V gene (reference sequence). CDR3 sequence (DNA): TGTGCCAGCAGTCTGGACCGGGACAGGGGCGGCTACAACTTC. Translated, it gives CASSLDRDRGGYNF.

This clonotype has at least ten counts. The V call is TRBV12-3 or TRBV12-4, the J call TRBJ1-2, with D perhaps TRBD1 (5 bases). This CDR3 has 15 residues. Trimming cost V 6 bases and J 4 bases, with 18 bases left between them. Written as DNA, the CDR3 is TGTGCCAGCAGAGACCCGGGGACCGACATCTATGGCTACACCTTC. This encodes CASRDPGTDIYGYTF.

There are many counts of this clonotype. The chain recombines TRBV29-1 with TRBJ1-1; D is ambiguous. Trimming shortened V by 6 bases and J by 8 bases, and 10 bases separated the two germline ends. The CDR3 totals 10 residues. Germline V gene data show CDR1 as SQVTM and CDR2 as ANQGSEA. CDR3 region: CSVEEGEAFF. The CDR3 nucleotides read TGCAGCGTAGAGGAGGGAGAAGCTTTCTTT.

This clonotype was counted at least ten times. In nucleotides, the CDR3 is TGCAGCGTTGCAGGGACTGGGGCCAACGTCCTGACTTTC. It encodes CSVAGTGANVLTF. The rearrangement links TRBV29-1 to TRBJ2-6, with a weak D call TRBD1 (5 bases). The CDR3 consists of 13 residues. V lost 4 bases to trimming and J lost 2 bases, with 6 bases between them. The germline gives CDR1 SQVTM, CDR2 ANQGSEA.

This clonotype was counted a few times. J is TRBJ2-7 and V is TRBV7-2, with D perhaps TRBD1 or TRBD2 (5 bases each). Trimming removed 2 bases from V and 10 bases from J, with 18 bases in between. The CDR3 totals 14 residues. Per germline, CDR1 SGHTA and CDR2 FQGNSA. For the CDR3, the DNA is TGTGCCAGCAGCTTAAGCGTAGGGACCGAGCTTCAGTACTTC. It encodes CASSLSVGTELQYF.

This clonotype was observed many times. The chain has TRBV20-1 and TRBJ2-7; possibly TRBD1 or TRBD2 for D (5 bases each). Germline V lookup: CDR1 DFQATT, CDR2 SNEGSKA (reference sequence). Trimming removed 8 bases from V and 0 bases from J, with 20 bases in between. CDR3 size: 15 residues. The DNA of the CDR3 is TGCAGTACAAATCCCGACAGCGGCAGCTCCTACGAGCAGTACTTC. It specifies CSTNPDSGSSYEQYF.

This clonotype was picked up many times. This chain links TRBV5-1 with TRBJ2-5; D may be TRBD2 (7 bases). Trimming took 4 bases from V and 5 from J, leaving 18 bases between them. Germline CDR1 reads SGHRS; CDR2 reads YFSETQ. The CDR3 spans 15 residues. The CDR3 DNA reads TGCGCCAGCAGCCGGGCGCCGGGGGGCTGGGAGACCCAGTACTTC. Translated: CASSRAPGGWETQYF.

This clonotype was recorded at least ten times. The V gene is TRBV19, the J gene TRBJ1-2; 9 bases match TRBD1. This CDR3 is built from 18 residues. J was trimmed by 0 bases and V by 5 bases; bases with no gene match: 13. Germline assignment: CDR1 LNHDA and CDR2 SQIVND (reference sequence). DNA of the CDR3: TGTGCCAGTAGTCCCCCGGGACAGGGAATCTCTACTAACTATGGCTACACCTTC. It is translated as CASSPPGQGISTNYGYTF.

This clonotype was recorded many times. The chain couples TRBV20-1 to TRBJ1-4; D might be TRBD1 (5 bases). The CDR3 spans 14 residues. Trimming left V 1 base short and J 6 bases short, with 12 bases between. Germline CDR1 DFQATT, CDR2 SNEGSKA (reference sequence). The CDR3 sequence is CSARGQGLDEKLFF. As DNA, the CDR3 is TGCAGTGCTAGAGGGCAGGGTCTGGATGAAAAACTGTTTTTT.

Comment on this clonotype: A much bigger clone sits one base away, suggesting this may be a read error. The V and J genes are TRBV18 and TRBJ2-5; D is unresolved. Germline loops: CDR1 KGHSH, CDR2 LQKENI. The CDR3 has 13 residues. The CDR3 sequence: CASSPVRQETRYF. Written as DNA, the CDR3 is TGTGCCAGCTCACCGGTCAGACAAGAGACCCGGTACTTC.

This clonotype was counted many times. The rearrangement uses TRBV7-2 and TRBJ2-3; 11 nucleotides align to TRBD1. Germline V gives CDR1 SGHTA, CDR2 FQGNSA. Unmatched junction bases numbered 2, after V lost 6 bases and J lost 3 bases. The CDR3 is made up of 14 amino acids. The CDR3 bases are TGTGCCAGCAGTTGGGACAGGGGGACAGATACGCAGTATTTT. This codes for CASSWDRGTDTQYF.

This clonotype was recorded many times. V is TRBV28 and J is TRBJ2-1; 10 bases match TRBD1. The CDR3 consists of 16 residues. The V gene end was trimmed by 2 bases and the J gene end by 0 bases; junction bases not matched to a gene: 1. Germline values: CDR1 MDHEN, CDR2 SYDVKM. The CDR3 DNA sequence: TGTGCCAGCAGTTTAGGACAGGGGGTCTCCTACAATGAGCAGTTCTTC. Translated: CASSLGQGVSYNEQFF.

The chain recombines TRBV12-3 or TRBV12-4 with TRBJ1-1; a weak D match, TRBD1 (6 bases). This CDR3 is 14 amino acids long. The V end lost 6 bases, the J end lost 5 bases, and 16 bases lay between the germline ends. The CDR3 sequence: CASSSYRVFTEAFF. In DNA form, the CDR3 reads TGTGCCAGCAGCAGTTACAGGGTATTTACTGAAGCTTTCTTT.

This clonotype has ten or more counts. The V gene is TRBV29-1, the J gene TRBJ2-1; D call uncertain. Trimming cost V 3 bases and J 1 base, with 7 bases left between them. Germline V gene lookup returns CDR1 SQVTM and CDR2 ANQGSEA. The CDR3 has 13 residues. The CDR3 protein is CSVEGRSYNEQFF. The CDR3, as DNA: TGCAGCGTTGAGGGTCGATCCTACAATGAGCAGTTCTTC.

This clonotype was seen at least ten times. This CDR3 is CASSRRLGGRLTDTQYF. The CDR3 DNA follows: TGTGCCAGCAGCCGCCGATTGGGTGGGAGGTTGACAGATACGCAGTATTTT. The rearrangement uses TRBV7-2 and TRBJ2-3; perhaps TRBD2 as D (6 bases). The germline gives CDR1 SGHTA, CDR2 FQGNSA. The CDR3 has 17 residues. Deletions cut 5 bases from V and 3 bases from J, with 21 bases between.

This clonotype came up many times. This chain joins TRBV12-3 or TRBV12-4 and TRBJ2-1; 7 positions agree with TRBD1. The CDR3 length is 12 residues. The V and J ends lost 6 bases and 8 bases, in that order; junction bases with no gene match: 4. The CDR3 is CASSPTGHEQFF. CDR3 DNA: TGTGCCAGCAGCCCGACAGGGCATGAGCAGTTCTTC.

This clonotype was seen ten or more times. This chain connects TRBV7-9 to TRBJ2-1, with no clear D. Germline V gene sequence: CDR1 SEHNR, CDR2 FQNEAQ (reference sequence). The V end was cut by 5 bases, the J end by 4 bases, with 6 bases between. The CDR3 loop spans 12 amino acids. CDR3 nucleotide sequence: TGTGCCAGCAGCCCAGATTACAATGAGCAGTTCTTC. Its translation is CASSPDYNEQFF.

This clonotype was seen at least ten times. This chain uses TRBV4-2 with TRBJ1-5, with D possibly TRBD1 on 5 matching bases. CDR1 LGHNA and CDR2 YNFKEQ come from the germline V gene. V shed 0 bases and J shed 6 bases, with 30 bases lying between them. The CDR3 sequence is 21 residues long. CDR3 DNA sequence: TGTGCCAGCAGCCAAGAGATTACCGGGGCCGGGGCCGTCTATAGTGCTCAGCCCCAGCATTTT. Translation gives CASSQEITGAGAVYSAQPQHF.

This clonotype was seen many times. The chain couples TRBV7-9 to TRBJ1-1; D not resolved. Trimming removed 5 bases at V and 1 base at J, with 14 bases between. This CDR3 has 15 amino acids. The germline V gene has CDR1 SEHNR and CDR2 FQNEAQ (reference sequence). Written as DNA, the CDR3 is TGTGCCAGCAGCCCGGTGGCCGGAGAGAACACTGAAGCTTTCTTT. It is translated as CASSPVAGENTEAFF.

This clonotype showed up many times. The J gene is TRBJ2-5, the V gene TRBV5-1; D ambiguous. CDR3 length: 14 amino acids. Between the trimmed V and J ends, which lost 6 bases and 2 bases, there was a span of 14 bases. Germline V gene sequence: CDR1 SGHRS, CDR2 YFSETQ. DNA of the CDR3: TGCGCCAGCAAGATCCTCAGTGGTCAAGAGACCCAGTACTTC. It translates to CASKILSGQETQYF.

This clonotype came up many times. This chain links TRBV25-1 with TRBJ2-3, with 10 nucleotides matching TRBD2. The CDR3 is 15 amino acids. V dropped 5 bases and J dropped 1; count of bases not matched to a gene: 3. Germline-derived CDR1 and CDR2 are MGHDK and SYGVNS. The CDR3 reads CASSPLAGGTDTQYF. In nucleotides, the CDR3 is TGTGCCAGCAGTCCCCTAGCGGGGGGCACAGATACGCAGTATTTT. Filled out from reference TRBV25-1 and TRBJ2-3, the complete variable domain reads EADIYQTPRYLVIGTGKKITLECSQTMGHDKMYWYQQDPGMELHLIHYSYGVNSTEKGDLSSESTVSRIRTEHFPLTLESARPSHTSQYLCASSPLAGGTDTQYFGPGTRLTVL.

This clonotype has more than one count but fewer than ten. The rearrangement joins TRBV12-3 or TRBV12-4 to TRBJ1-1; D call uncertain. V lost 2 bases and J lost 2, with 9 bases in between. There are 14 residues in the CDR3. CDR3 bases: TGTGCCAGCAGTTTAACACAGACAAACACTGAAGCTTTCTTT. This gives the protein CASSLTQTNTEAFF.

Ten or more counts support this clonotype. The genes are TRBV4-3 and TRBJ1-1; TRBD1 matches 8 bases. This CDR3 contains 18 residues. Germline V gene lookup returns CDR1 LGHNA and CDR2 YSLEER. V lost 0 bases and J lost 0; bases outside the gene matches: 9. CDR3 in DNA: TGCGCCAGCAGCCAAGAGATCGGGACAGGATATCTGAACACTGAAGCTTTCTTT. This encodes CASSQEIGTGYLNTEAFF.

This clonotype was observed at least ten times. V gene TRBV6-5 combines with J gene TRBJ2-5; 11 bases line up with TRBD2. The CDR3 contains 13 residues. Trimming removed 6 bases from V and 5 bases from J; junction bases left unmatched: 2. Germline V CDR1 and CDR2: MNHEY, SVGAGI. The CDR3 coding sequence is TGTGCCAGCAGGACTAGCGGGGAGGAGACCCAGTACTTC. As protein: CASRTSGEETQYF.

This CDR3 reads CASTWSSGANVLTF. Written as DNA, the CDR3 is TGCGCCAGCACTTGGTCCTCTGGGGCCAACGTCCTGACTTTC. This sequence joins TRBV5-1 and TRBJ2-6, with unresolved D. This CDR3 comprises 14 residues. V shed 6 bases and J shed 0 bases, with 7 bases lying between them. CDR1 and CDR2 (germline): SGHRS, YFSETQ.